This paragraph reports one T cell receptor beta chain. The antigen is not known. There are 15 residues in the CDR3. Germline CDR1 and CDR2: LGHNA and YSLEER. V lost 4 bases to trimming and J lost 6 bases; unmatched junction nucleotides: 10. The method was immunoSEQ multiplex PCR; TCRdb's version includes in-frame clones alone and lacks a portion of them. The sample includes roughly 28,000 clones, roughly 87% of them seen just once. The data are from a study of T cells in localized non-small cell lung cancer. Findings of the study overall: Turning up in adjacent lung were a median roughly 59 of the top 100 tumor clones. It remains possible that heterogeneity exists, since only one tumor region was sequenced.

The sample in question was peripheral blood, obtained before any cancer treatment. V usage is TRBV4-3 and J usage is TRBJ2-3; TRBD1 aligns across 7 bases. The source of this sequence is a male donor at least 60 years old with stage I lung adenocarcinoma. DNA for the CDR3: TGCGCCAGCAGCCGGCGACAGGGTGGGGAGGATACGCAGTATTTT. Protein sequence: CASSRRQGGEDTQYF.